Presented here are 6 T cell receptor beta chains from one specimen sequenced in a study of T cells in Graves' hyperthyroidism and ophthalmopathy. Amplified regions were TCR beta CDR3 sequences from RNA transcripts. A set of HTBI primers served as the primers for a first-round RT-PCR of the TCR CDR3. One entry per CDR3 protein, called by TCRdb with MiXCR from the multiplex PCR reads. The table has 500,000 or so distinct CDR3 sequences, roughly a sixth seen once. The sample comprised blood. All receptors come from a young woman with Graves' ophthalmopathy.

This clonotype has just a few counts. The V call is TRBV15, the J call TRBJ1-4; D is unresolved. This CDR3 region has 13 residues. The germline V gene encodes CDR1 LNHNV and CDR2 YYDKDF (reference sequence). Trimming removed 3 bases at V and 7 bases at J, with 9 bases between. The CDR3 DNA sequence: TGTGCCACCAGCAGCGGAGCTTCTGAAAAACTGTTTTTT. This encodes CATSSGASEKLFF.

This clonotype was recorded many times. The genes are TRBV28 and TRBJ1-1; 9 bases agree with TRBD1. Germline CDR1 is MDHEN and CDR2 is SYDVKM. V lost 6 bases to trimming and J lost 5 bases; unmatched junction nucleotides: 16. The CDR3 totals 17 residues. Here the CDR3 reads CASRLGARYRGRTEAFF. CDR3 nucleotides: TGTGCCAGCAGACTCGGAGCCCGGTACAGGGGGCGAACTGAAGCTTTCTTT. The full variable domain, its missing parts supplied by reference TRBV28 and TRBJ1-1, is DVKVTQSSRYLVKRTGEKVFLECVQDMDHENMFWYRQDPGLGLRLIYFSYDVKMKEKGDIPEGYSVSREKKERFSLILESASTNQTSMYLCASRLGARYRGRTEAFFGQGTRLTVV.

This clonotype occurred a few times. The chain joins TRBV20-1 to TRBJ2-1; 7 positions agree with TRBD2. This CDR3 spans 14 amino acids. Germline V gene sequence: CDR1 DFQATT, CDR2 SNEGSKA (reference sequence). J gave up 7 bases and V 5 bases, and 11 bases lay outside the gene matches. The CDR3: CSAPPWTSRNEQFF. CDR3 sequence (DNA): TGCAGTGCTCCCCCATGGACTAGTAGGAATGAGCAGTTCTTC.

This clonotype has ten or more counts. The chain links TRBV4-1 to TRBJ2-1; TRBD1 agrees at 11 bases. There are 15 residues in the CDR3. Germline lookup yields CDR1 MGHRA and CDR2 YSYEKL. With 3 bases clipped from V and 7 bases from J, the junction kept 5 bases outside the gene matches. CDR3 in DNA: TGCGCCAGCAGCCATGGACAGGGGGCGTGGAATGAGCAGTTCTTC. Encoded protein: CASSHGQGAWNEQFF.

The chain carries TRBV7-9 and TRBJ1-3; 9 bases fit TRBD1. The CDR3 is 15 amino acids. The V gene's germline CDR1 is SEHNR and CDR2 FQNEAQ (reference sequence). Losses at the gene ends were 3 bases for V and 4 bases for J; bases not matched to a gene: 4. CDR3 loop: CASSFEQGAGNTIYF. The CDR3 bases are TGTGCCAGCAGCTTCGAACAGGGGGCGGGAAACACCATATATTTT.

In this sample, this clonotype turned up a few times. The chain recombines TRBV28 with TRBJ1-3; 10 bases map to TRBD1. CDR1 and CDR2 (germline): MDHEN, SYDVKM. Trimming at V came to 4 bases and at J to 9 bases, leaving 9 bases not matched to a gene. The length of the CDR3 is 15 residues. The CDR3 loop reads CASSSPGQGTGTIYF. The CDR3 coding sequence is TGTGCCAGCAGTTCCCCGGGACAGGGGACCGGCACCATATATTTT.